Included here is one T cell receptor beta chain sequence, with context. The sample belongs to a study of shared clonotypes between healthy human individuals. The method was immunoSEQ multiplex PCR; TCRdb's version includes in-frame clones alone and lacks a portion of them. The sample yields approximately 440,000 clones, around 77% seen once. The TCR sequence derives from a woman between 40 and 55 years old in good health. Some clones in this sample may be carry-over from other donors' samples. The specimen sequenced was PBMCs.

The CDR3 sequence is CASSPAGGDGQYF. The CDR3 DNA reads as TGTGCCAGCAGCCCCGCCGGTGGGGACGGGCAGTACTTC. The rearrangement joins TRBV7-9 to TRBJ2-7; D tentatively fits TRBD1 or TRBD2 (5 bases each). CDR1 is SEHNR and CDR2 is FQNEAQ in the germline V gene (reference sequence). The CDR3 is 13 amino acids. With 5 bases removed from V and 9 bases from J, the gap between germline ends came to 17 bases. Full variable domain (rest looked up from reference TRBV7-9 and TRBJ2-7): DTGVSQNPRHKITKRGQNVTFRCDPISEHNRLYWYRQTLGQGPEFLTYFQNEAQLEKSRLLSDRFSAERPKGSFSTLEIQRTEQGDSAMYLCASSPAGGDGQYFGPGTRLTVT.